This is a list of T cell receptor beta chains from one sample in a study of beta chain features in type 1 diabetes. Generated by immunoSEQ multiplex PCR, the TCRdb table keeps only in-frame clones and is missing some. The repertoire holds 400,000 or so clones, 9.6% seen once, with 0.55% to 0.75% in the top ten. The material sequenced was central memory CD4+ T cells from blood. The receptors were sampled from a man aged 25-45 years with type 1 diabetes. CDR3s include the opening cysteine and the closing phenylalanine or tryptophan. D genes are given only for firm matches. Rows give clone size only sometimes, using once, few, many, or a class for an expanded clone.

d_gene	abundance	v_gene	j_gene	CDR3nt	CDR3aa
TRBD1	-	TRBV16	TRBJ2-1	TGTGCCAGCAGCCGAATCGGGACAGGGGACAATGAGCAGTTCTTC	CASSRIGTGDNEQFF
-	few	TRBV18	TRBJ1-5	TGTGCCAGCTCACCACGAGGGCAGGGGAATGGCAATCAGCCCCAGCATTTT	CASSPRGQGNGNQPQHF
-	-	TRBV7-7	TRBJ1-5	TGTGCTAGCAGCTACATAACAGGCCAGCCCCAGCATTTT	CASSYITGQPQHF
TRBD1	-	TRBV7-2	TRBJ2-7	TGTGCCAGCAGCCTGCCGGGACAGGGGCTCGAGCAGTACTTC	CASSLPGQGLEQYF
-	-	TRBV6-4	TRBJ2-1	TGTGCCAGCAGTGACTTAAAGCGTGGTGAGCAGTTCTTC	CASSDLKRGEQFF
-	few	TRBV5-8	TRBJ1-2	TGTGCCAGCAGCCGGGACGGGAACTATGGCTACACCTTC	CASSRDGNYGYTF
-	-	TRBV28	TRBJ2-7	TGTGCCAGCAGTTTAGGGGGGGGCGGGAGCTTGAACGAGCAGTACTTC	CASSLGGGGSLNEQYF
TRBD2	few	TRBV6-1	TRBJ2-3	TGTGCCAGCAGTGAACTGAGCGGGAGGAGTCGGAGCACAGATACGCAGTATTTT	CASSELSGRSRSTDTQYF
-	few	TRBV5-8	TRBJ2-1	TGTGCCAGCAGTTTACCCAGCTCCTACAATGAGCAGTTCTTC	CASSLPSSYNEQFF
-	-	TRBV28	TRBJ2-3	TGTGCCTGCGACCGGGACCTTGGGTCAGATACGCAGTATTTT	CACDRDLGSDTQYF
-	-	TRBV15	TRBJ2-3	TGTGCCACCAGCAGAGGTCCTGGCGGGCTTAGCACAGATACGCAGTATTTT	CATSRGPGGLSTDTQYF
TRBD2	-	TRBV6-1	TRBJ2-7	TGTGCCAGCAGTGAGTTTAGGACTAGCGGGACGGAAAAGTACTTC	CASSEFRTSGTEKYF
TRBD1	-	TRBV11-2	TRBJ2-5	TGTGCCAGCACCAGGACAGGGTGGGAAGAGACCCAGTACTTC	CASTRTGWEETQYF
TRBD2	few	TRBV20-1	TRBJ2-5	TGCAGTGCCCTGGGACTAGCTGTCGGGTACTTC	CSALGLAVGYF
TRBD2	few	TRBV29-1	TRBJ2-7	TGCAGCGTTGAGGGACTAGCAAACGGGCAGTACTTC	CSVEGLANGQYF
TRBD1	many	TRBV4-3	TRBJ1-4	TGCGCCAGCAGCCAAGATCGCGGACAGGGGAATGAAAAACTGTTTTTT	CASSQDRGQGNEKLFF
-	-	TRBV5-1	TRBJ2-6	TGCGCCAGCAGTTTTGATTGGGCAGTTGGGGCCAACGTCCTGACTTTC	CASSFDWAVGANVLTF
-	few	TRBV29-1	TRBJ1-5	TGCAGCGCCACCGAGGGGGATAGCAATCAGCCCCAGCATTTT	CSATEGDSNQPQHF
-	few	TRBV7-2	TRBJ1-4	TGTGCCAGCAGCTTAACGAGAACAATAAATGAAAAACTGTTTTTT	CASSLTRTINEKLFF
-	-	TRBV25-1	TRBJ2-2	TGTGCCAGCAGTGACCTAGAACAAACCGGGGAGCTGTTTTTT	CASSDLEQTGELFF
-	-	TRBV28	TRBJ1-2	TGTGCCAGCAGTTTACAGGGTATTGGCTACACCTTC	CASSLQGIGYTF
-	few	TRBV6-5	TRBJ2-7	TGTGCCAGCAGTTACTCCCGCCTCGGAGCCTACGAGCAGTACTTC	CASSYSRLGAYEQYF